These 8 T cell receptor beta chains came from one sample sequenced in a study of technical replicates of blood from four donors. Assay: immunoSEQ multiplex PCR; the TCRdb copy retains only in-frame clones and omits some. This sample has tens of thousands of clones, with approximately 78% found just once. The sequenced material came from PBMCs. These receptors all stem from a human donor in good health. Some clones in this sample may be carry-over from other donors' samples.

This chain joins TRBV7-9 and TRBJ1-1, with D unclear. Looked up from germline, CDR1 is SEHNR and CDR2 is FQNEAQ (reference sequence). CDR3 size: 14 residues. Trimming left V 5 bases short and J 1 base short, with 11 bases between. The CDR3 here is CASSPSSTNTEAFF. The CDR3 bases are TGTGCCAGCAGCCCATCGAGCACGAACACTGAAGCTTTCTTT.

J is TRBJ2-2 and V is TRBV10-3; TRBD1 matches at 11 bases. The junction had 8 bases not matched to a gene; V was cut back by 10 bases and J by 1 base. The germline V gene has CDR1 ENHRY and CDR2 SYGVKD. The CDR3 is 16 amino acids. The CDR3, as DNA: TGTGCCACCAGGACAGGGGGCGGGGTGAACACCGGGGAGCTGTTTTTT. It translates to CATRTGGGVNTGELFF.

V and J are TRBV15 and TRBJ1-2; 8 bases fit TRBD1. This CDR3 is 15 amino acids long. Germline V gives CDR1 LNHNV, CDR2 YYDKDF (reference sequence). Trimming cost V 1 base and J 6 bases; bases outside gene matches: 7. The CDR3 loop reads CATSRAGQALHGYTF. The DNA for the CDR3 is TGTGCCACCAGCAGAGCGGGACAGGCGTTACATGGCTACACCTTC.

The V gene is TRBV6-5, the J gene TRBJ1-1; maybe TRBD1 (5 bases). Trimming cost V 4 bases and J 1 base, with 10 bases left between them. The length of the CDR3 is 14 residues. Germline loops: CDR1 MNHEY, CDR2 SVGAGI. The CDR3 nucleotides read TGTGCCAGCAGTTTACAGGAGCGGAACACTGAAGCTTTCTTT. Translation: CASSLQERNTEAFF.

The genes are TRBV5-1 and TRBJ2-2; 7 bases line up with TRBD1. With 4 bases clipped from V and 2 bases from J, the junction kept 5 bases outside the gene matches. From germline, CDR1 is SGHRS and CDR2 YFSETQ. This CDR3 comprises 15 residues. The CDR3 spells CASSRGQLNTGELFF. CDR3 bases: TGCGCCAGCAGCCGGGGACAGCTTAACACCGGGGAGCTGTTTTTT.

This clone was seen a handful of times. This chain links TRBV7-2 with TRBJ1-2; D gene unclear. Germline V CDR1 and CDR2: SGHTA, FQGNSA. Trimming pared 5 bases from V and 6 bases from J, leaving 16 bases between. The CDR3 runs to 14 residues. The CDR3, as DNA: TGTGCCAGCAGCCGCTCCGGGTACAACAATGGCTACACCTTC. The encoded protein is CASSRSGYNNGYTF.

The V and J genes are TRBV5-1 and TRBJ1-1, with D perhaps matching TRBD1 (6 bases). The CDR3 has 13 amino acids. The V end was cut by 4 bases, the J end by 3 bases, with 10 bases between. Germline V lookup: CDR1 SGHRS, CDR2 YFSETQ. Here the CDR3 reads CASSQTGDTEAFF. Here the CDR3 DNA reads TGCGCCAGCAGCCAGACAGGAGACACTGAAGCTTTCTTT.

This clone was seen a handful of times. The CDR3 spells CASSSASDYEQYF. CDR3 nucleotide sequence: TGTGCCAGCAGTTCGGCTAGCGACTACGAGCAGTACTTC. The genes are TRBV27 and TRBJ2-7; a weak D match, TRBD2 (6 bases). The germline V gene has CDR1 MNHEY and CDR2 SMNVEV (reference sequence). V was clipped by 4 bases and J by 3 bases, with 10 bases between them. The CDR3 is made up of 13 amino acids.